The 21 T cell receptor beta chains in this list originate from one sample, sequenced in a study of memory CD4+ T cells and cytomegalovirus serostatus. Clones were read by immunoSEQ multiplex PCR, and TCRdb kept only the in-frame ones, dropping some. The sample includes just over 45,000 clones, 77% of them seen just once. Single viable CD3+CD4+CD8-CD45RO+ cells were sorted as the memory CD4+ T cells. The material sequenced was memory CD4+ T cells from blood. All receptors come from an adult in good health and CMV-seronegative.

J is TRBJ2-1 and V is TRBV6-5; 8 bases agree with TRBD2. Germline V lookup: CDR1 MNHEY, CDR2 SVGAGI. V trimming: 0 bases; J trimming: 4 bases; junction bases outside the gene matches: 2. CDR3 length: 15 residues. This chain's CDR3 is CASSYSSGVYNEQFF. Here the CDR3 DNA reads TGTGCCAGCAGTTACTCTAGCGGGGTGTACAATGAGCAGTTCTTC.

The chain employs TRBV11-2 and TRBJ1-6, with D possibly matching TRBD1 (6 bases). Germline CDR1 and CDR2: SGHAT and FQNNGV. This CDR3 contains 16 residues. V lost 1 base and J lost 7, with 14 bases in between. The CDR3 DNA sequence: TGTGCCAGCAGCTTAGGAGGGGGGCGCGGGAATTCACCCCTCCACTTT. The encoded protein is CASSLGGGRGNSPLHF. The full variable domain, in which reference TRBV11-2 and TRBJ1-6 provide the parts outside the CDR3, is EAGVAQSPRYKIIEKRQSVAFWCNPISGHATLYWYQQILGQGPKLLIQFQNNGVVDDSQLPKDRFSAERLKGVDSTLKIQPAKLEDSAVYLCASSLGGGRGNSPLHFGNGTRLTVT.

This chain joins TRBV19 and TRBJ2-5, with D hard to call. CDR1 is LNHDA and CDR2 is SQIVND in the germline V gene (reference sequence). The CDR3 runs to 14 residues. V was cut by 8 bases and J by 4 bases, with 17 bases left in between. The CDR3 spells CASWAGTWGETQYF. In nucleotides, the CDR3 is TGTGCCAGTTGGGCCGGCACTTGGGGAGAGACCCAGTACTTC.

The CDR3: CASSTLTGELFF. The CDR3 DNA is TGTGCCAGCAGCACATTAACCGGGGAGCTGTTTTTT. The chain joins TRBV9 to TRBJ2-2; D not certain. The V gene's germline CDR1 is SGDLS and CDR2 YYNGEE. The CDR3 contains 12 residues. The ends were cut back, 4 bases at V and 5 bases at J, with 6 bases in the middle.

The rearrangement links TRBV29-1 to TRBJ1-2, with TRBD1 matching 8 bases. CDR1 is SQVTM and CDR2 is ANQGSEA in the germline V gene. The CDR3 runs 13 residues. After removal of 6 bases from V and 4 bases from J, the junction contained 7 bases not matched to a gene. CDR3 amino acids: CSVHLDRAYGYTF. CDR3 nucleotides: TGCAGCGTCCACCTGGACAGGGCCTATGGCTACACCTTC.

The chain combines TRBV7-2 with TRBJ2-7, with D hard to call. From germline, CDR1 is SGHTA and CDR2 FQGNSA. The ends were cut back, 5 bases at V and 4 bases at J, with 18 bases in the middle. The CDR3 is 15 residues long. The CDR3 sequence is CASSATTAPLYEQYF. The CDR3 nucleotides read TGTGCCAGCAGCGCTACCACGGCGCCATTATACGAGCAGTACTTC.

The genes are TRBV11-3 and TRBJ2-1; D possibly corresponds to TRBD2 (6 bases). The germline gives CDR1 SGHNT, CDR2 YENEEA. The CDR3 totals 16 residues. V shed 0 bases and J shed 5 bases, with 14 bases lying between them. The CDR3 here is CASSLDRASDDNEQFF. The CDR3 DNA follows: TGTGCCAGCAGCTTAGATCGGGCTAGCGATGACAATGAGCAGTTCTTC.

This clone was counted only a few times. The same CDR3 is also encoded by other DNA sequences in this sample. CDR3 in amino acids: CASSLGLAGGIEQYF. The CDR3 nucleotides are TGTGCCAGCAGCTTAGGACTAGCGGGGGGTATCGAGCAGTACTTC. The genes are TRBV7-2 and TRBJ2-7; 13 bases agree with TRBD2. This CDR3 contains 15 residues. V gave up 1 base and J gave up 6 bases; unmatched junction bases: 3. The V gene's germline CDR1 is SGHTA and CDR2 FQGNSA.

The chain uses TRBV9 and TRBJ2-3; tentatively, D is TRBD1 (5 bases). Trimming removed 0 bases from V and 2 bases from J, with 13 bases in between. This CDR3 region has 16 residues. Germline V gene data show CDR1 as SGDLS and CDR2 as YYNGEE. In nucleotides, the CDR3 is TGTGCCAGCAGCGTAGCAGGGTTTGGGGTCACAGATACGCAGTATTTT. Encoded protein: CASSVAGFGVTDTQYF.

V gene TRBV6-1 combines with J gene TRBJ2-3, with 7 positions matching TRBD2. Trimming removed 8 bases from V and 1 base from J; junction bases left unmatched: 3. Per germline, CDR1 MNHNS and CDR2 SASEGT. The CDR3 contains 13 residues. In DNA, the CDR3 is TGTGCCAGCGAGGCGGGGGGCACAGATACGCAGTATTTT. Its translation is CASEAGGTDTQYF.

The chain employs TRBV30 and TRBJ2-7; D is perhaps TRBD2 (6 bases). This CDR3 comprises 13 residues. Germline values: CDR1 GTSNPN, CDR2 SVGIG (reference sequence). Trimming took 2 bases from V and 0 from J, leaving 8 bases between them. The CDR3 nucleotides are TGTGCCTGGAGTCCGGGAGTCTCCTACGAGCAGTACTTC. It translates to CAWSPGVSYEQYF.

A few counts support this clone. V usage is TRBV19 and J usage is TRBJ2-5, with D tentatively TRBD1 or TRBD2 (5 bases each). Germline loops: CDR1 LNHDA, CDR2 SQIVND (reference sequence). CDR3 length: 14 amino acids. V lost 5 bases, J lost 0 bases, and 10 bases lay in between. The CDR3 DNA is TGTGCCAGTAGTTCGGGACCGAACCAAGAGACCCAGTACTTC. Encoded protein: CASSSGPNQETQYF.

V gene TRBV11-1 combines with J gene TRBJ2-2; the D is unclear. The germline CDR1 and CDR2 sequences are SGHAT and FQDESV (reference sequence). The V end lost 3 bases, the J end lost 6 bases, and 11 bases lay between the germline ends. The length of the CDR3 is 14 residues. In DNA form, the CDR3 reads TGTGCCAGCAGCTTGTCTCCCGGCTCCGGGGAGCTGTTTTTT. Translating gives CASSLSPGSGELFF.

The rearrangement joins TRBV2 to TRBJ1-1; the D gene is possibly TRBD1 (5 bases). The CDR3 totals 17 residues. Per the germline V gene, CDR1 is SNHLY and CDR2 is FYNNEI. Trimming stripped 1 base from V and 0 bases from J, with 15 bases between. The CDR3 DNA follows: TGTGCCAGCAGTGAAGGTGGGGGGACCCTGATGAACACTGAAGCTTTCTTT. The encoded protein is CASSEGGGTLMNTEAFF.

There are a few counts of this clone. This chain uses TRBV7-9 with TRBJ1-1; D unresolved. From germline, CDR1 is SEHNR and CDR2 FQNEAQ (reference sequence). Trimming removed 5 bases from V and 3 bases from J, with 7 bases in between. The CDR3 extends over 12 amino acids. The CDR3 DNA reads as TGTGCCAGCAGCGTACGGGACACTGAAGCTTTCTTT. It specifies CASSVRDTEAFF.

V gene TRBV7-8 combines with J gene TRBJ1-1, with D hard to call. The germline CDR1 and CDR2 sequences are SGHVS and FQNEAQ. This CDR3 has 15 amino acids. V was clipped by 3 bases and J by 0 bases, with 11 bases between them. This CDR3 reads CASSLEPAMNTEAFF. As DNA, the CDR3 is TGTGCCAGCAGCTTGGAGCCGGCAATGAACACTGAAGCTTTCTTT.

The chain couples TRBV5-6 to TRBJ2-4, with D unclear. The CDR3 spans 14 residues. Germline CDR1 and CDR2: SGHDT and YYEEEE. Trimming removed 4 bases at V and 7 bases at J, with 15 bases between. Here the CDR3 DNA reads TGTGCCAGCAGCCCGGTTAGGGAAGGGAACATTCAGTACTTC. Translation: CASSPVREGNIQYF.

This chain connects TRBV30 to TRBJ1-1; possible D gene TRBD1, 6 bases. The CDR3 totals 13 residues. CDR1 is GTSNPN, CDR2 SVGIG, per germline (reference sequence). Trimming removed 4 bases from V and 1 base from J, with 10 bases in between. The CDR3 sequence is CAWTGASNTEAFF. CDR3 sequence (DNA): TGTGCCTGGACAGGGGCCTCGAACACTGAAGCTTTCTTT.

CDR3 sequence: CASSFQASTDTQYF. CDR3 coding DNA: TGCGCCAGCAGCTTTCAGGCTAGCACAGATACGCAGTATTTT. The V and J genes are TRBV5-1 and TRBJ2-3, with D uncertain. The CDR3 sequence is 14 residues long. The germline V and J ends were trimmed by 2 bases and 0 bases, with 7 bases remaining between them. Looked up from germline, CDR1 is SGHRS and CDR2 is YFSETQ. Full variable domain (rest looked up from reference TRBV5-1 and TRBJ2-3): KAGVTQTPRYLIKTRGQQVTLSCSPISGHRSVSWYQQTPGQGLQFLFEYFSETQRNKGNFPGRFSGRQFSNSRSEMNVSTLELGDSALYLCASSFQASTDTQYFGPGTRLTVL.

The rearrangement links TRBV21-1 to TRBJ1-3; the table's D call, TRBD1, was not checked against the DNA. TRBV21-1 is reported as a pseudogene. The CDR3 contains 16 residues. The CDR3 DNA is TGTGCCAGCACGCACCGGGACAGCTCCTCTGGAAACACCATATATTTT. Translated, it gives CASTHRDSSSGNTIYF.

V and J are TRBV5-8 and TRBJ2-2, with 7 bases lining up with TRBD1. Germline values: CDR1 SGHTS, CDR2 YDEGEE. J gave up 4 bases and V 6 bases, and 9 bases lay outside the gene matches. This CDR3 contains 15 residues. Here the CDR3 DNA reads TGTGCCAGCACCCTGACAGGGAGAAGCACCGGGGAGCTGTTTTTT. It encodes CASTLTGRSTGELFF.